This entry lists 23 T cell receptor beta chains sequenced from one sample in a study of shared clonotypes between healthy human individuals. Clones were read by immunoSEQ multiplex PCR, and TCRdb kept only the in-frame ones, dropping some. The sample carries around 700,000 clones, 55% to 75% recorded once. The sequenced material came from memory CD4+ T cells sorted from blood. Subset defined: CD45RA-negative fraction. These TCRs come from a young woman in good health.

The chain is built from TRBV18 and TRBJ1-1; D gene uncertain. The germline V gene has CDR1 KGHSH and CDR2 LQKENI. Deletions cut 5 bases from V and 1 base from J, with 5 bases between. CDR3 length: 12 amino acids. The DNA of the CDR3 is TGTGCCAGCTCAATCGGGAACACTGAAGCTTTCTTT. Translation gives CASSIGNTEAFF.

This chain uses TRBV28 with TRBJ1-3; D unresolved. The CDR3 sequence is 15 residues long. Germline lookup yields CDR1 MDHEN and CDR2 SYDVKM. Trimming cost V 7 bases and J 4 bases, with 17 bases left between them. The CDR3 bases are TGTGCCAGCATAAGTGGCGCGACCTCCGGAAACACCATATATTTT. The encoded protein is CASISGATSGNTIYF.

The rearrangement links TRBV6-1 to TRBJ2-7, with no clear D. Germline V CDR1 and CDR2: MNHNS, SASEGT. V lost 5 bases and J 3 bases, leaving 8 bases between the germline ends. The length of the CDR3 is 12 residues. The CDR3 bases are TGTGCCAGCAGTAACACCATCTACGAGCAGTACTTC. Protein product: CASSNTIYEQYF.

This clone has a single count. The V and J genes are TRBV6-5 and TRBJ2-7; D perhaps matches TRBD1 (5 bases). The CDR3 runs 15 residues. With 7 bases removed from V and 6 bases from J, the gap between germline ends came to 22 bases. Germline CDR1 and CDR2: MNHEY and SVGAGI. Written as DNA, the CDR3 is TGTGCCAGCAAGGGCCCCGGACACCTCCATGGCGAGCAGTACTTC. This translates into CASKGPGHLHGEQYF.

The rearrangement links TRBV6-5 to TRBJ1-1; maybe TRBD1 (5 bases). This CDR3 has 13 residues. From germline, CDR1 is MNHEY and CDR2 SVGAGI. Trimming cost V 0 bases and J 8 bases, with 10 bases left between them. CDR3 DNA sequence: TGTGCCAGCAGTTACTCTGGACAACGAGAAGCTTTCTTT. Translating it yields CASSYSGQREAFF.

The rearrangement links TRBV9 to TRBJ2-1; TRBD2 might be the D (5 bases). The V and J ends lost 0 bases and 5 bases respectively, with 15 bases between them. Looked up from germline, CDR1 is SGDLS and CDR2 is YYNGEE. The CDR3 runs to 16 residues. The CDR3 sequence: CASSVALTSIDNEQFF. CDR3 DNA sequence: TGTGCCAGCAGCGTAGCTTTAACTAGTATCGACAATGAGCAGTTCTTC.

This clone was found once. The chain has TRBV20-1 and TRBJ2-1; 10 bases match TRBD2. This CDR3 comprises 11 residues. The V segment lost 4 bases and the J segment 11 bases; nucleotides outside the gene matches: 2. CDR1 DFQATT and CDR2 SNEGSKA come from the germline V gene (reference sequence). The CDR3 reads CSAMGLAKQFF. DNA of the CDR3: TGCAGTGCTATGGGACTAGCGAAGCAGTTCTTC.

The rearrangement joins TRBV6-5 to TRBJ1-3; D is undetermined. V lost 5 bases, J lost 4 bases, and 6 bases lay in between. The CDR3 covers 12 residues. Germline V CDR1 and CDR2: MNHEY, SVGAGI. CDR3 bases: TGTGCCAGCAGTACACAGGGAAACACCATATATTTT. It specifies CASSTQGNTIYF.

CDR3 in DNA: TGTGCCAGCAGCTTAACGATGGGAAGCACAGATACGCAGTATTTT. Translated: CASSLTMGSTDTQYF. This sequence joins TRBV7-3 and TRBJ2-3; D is unresolved. Deletions cut 0 bases from V and 0 bases from J, with 7 bases between. Looked up from germline, CDR1 is SGHTA and CDR2 is FQGTGA. The CDR3 spans 15 residues.

There are many counts of this clone. The chain joins TRBV7-2 to TRBJ2-3, with 12 positions matching TRBD2. Losses at the gene ends were 7 bases for V and 3 bases for J; bases not matched to a gene: 5. The germline V gene has CDR1 SGHTA and CDR2 FQGNSA. The CDR3 covers 15 residues. The CDR3 loop reads CASTRTSGVTDTQYF. CDR3 nucleotide sequence: TGTGCCAGCACCAGGACTAGCGGGGTTACAGATACGCAGTATTTT. Based on the CDR3 plus reference TRBV7-2 and TRBJ2-3, the full variable domain is GAGVSQSPSNKVTEKGKDVELRCDPISGHTALYWYRQSLGQGLEFLIYFQGNSAPDKSGLPSDRFSAERTGGSVSTLTIQRTQQEDSAVYLCASTRTSGVTDTQYFGPGTRLTVL.

This clone was seen ten or more times. A clone one base away is much larger, so this may be a read error. The same CDR3 arises from other DNA sequences in this sample as well. The chain links TRBV5-1 to TRBJ2-1; no clear D. The V gene lost 2 bases and the J gene lost 0 bases, with 9 bases spanning the gap. Per the germline V gene, CDR1 is SGHRS and CDR2 is YFSETQ. The CDR3 loop spans 15 amino acids. The CDR3 DNA is TGCGCCAGCAGCTTCGACTCGAGCTCCTACAATGAGCAGTTCTTC. Amino acid sequence: CASSFDSSSYNEQFF.

This clone was found many times. The rearrangement links TRBV5-1 to TRBJ2-7; D is possibly TRBD1 (6 bases). V lost 5 bases, J lost 3 bases, and 15 bases lay in between. In germline, CDR1 is SGHRS, CDR2 YFSETQ. There are 14 residues in the CDR3. For the CDR3, the DNA is TGCGCCAGCAGTCTTGGGGGCCCGTACTACGAGCAGTACTTC. Translation gives CASSLGGPYYEQYF.

In its sample, this clone was seen once. The genes are TRBV1 and TRBJ1-2; the D call TRBD1 from the table was never checked on the DNA. TRBV1 is labeled a pseudogene. There are 20 residues in the CDR3. CDR3 in DNA: TGCACCAGCAGCCACGTTCAACCCCGGACAGGGGGCGTAGGGCGCGGTGGCTACACCTTC. Its translation: CTSSHVQPRTGGVGRGGYTF.

The chain employs TRBV5-1 and TRBJ2-7; D not resolved. The V end lost 0 bases, the J end lost 2 bases, and 12 bases lay between the germline ends. Germline CDR1 is SGHRS and CDR2 is YFSETQ. This CDR3 is built from 15 residues. The CDR3 DNA is TGCGCCAGCAGCTTGGAATTTGGAACAACCTACGAGCAGTACTTC. It encodes CASSLEFGTTYEQYF.

This chain joins TRBV14 and TRBJ2-7; weak D call: TRBD1 (5 bases). With 0 bases removed from V and 6 bases from J, the gap between germline ends came to 12 bases. CDR1 is SGHDN, CDR2 FVKESK, per germline. The CDR3 is 14 residues long. The CDR3 DNA reads as TGTGCCAGCAGCCAAGATTGGCAGGGCGCCGAGCAGTACTTC. Translated: CASSQDWQGAEQYF. Full variable domain (outside the CDR3, taken from reference TRBV14 and TRBJ2-7): EAGVTQFPSHSVIEKGQTVTLRCDPISGHDNLYWYRRVMGKEIKFLLHFVKESKQDESGMPNNRFLAERTGGTYSTLKVQPAELEDSGVYFCASSQDWQGAEQYFGPGTRLTVT.

V is TRBV2 and J is TRBJ2-3, with 12 bases identical to TRBD2. V shed 2 bases, J shed 9 bases, and the junction held 6 bases outside the gene matches. The CDR3 spans 15 residues. Germline-derived CDR1 and CDR2 are SNHLY and FYNNEI. The CDR3 nucleotides read TGTGCCAGCAGTGAACCTAGCGGGAGGGCCTGGACGCAGTATTTT. Its protein is CASSEPSGRAWTQYF.

The gene calls are TRBV6-5 and TRBJ1-1, with 9 bases matching TRBD1. CDR3 length equals 14 residues. Germline CDR1 MNHEY, CDR2 SVGAGI. Trimming at V came to 5 bases and at J to 5 bases, leaving 6 bases not matched to a gene. DNA of the CDR3: TGTGCCAGCAGTACCGGGACAGGGAGGACTGAAGCTTTCTTT. Encoded protein: CASSTGTGRTEAFF.

This chain connects TRBV7-3 to TRBJ2-3; D perhaps matches TRBD1 (5 bases). Germline V gene lookup returns CDR1 SGHTA and CDR2 FQGTGA. Trimming removed 5 bases at V and 2 bases at J, with 14 bases between. CDR3 size: 15 residues. CDR3 residues: CASSPQGWDTDTQYF. CDR3 coding DNA: TGTGCCAGCAGCCCGCAGGGATGGGACACAGATACGCAGTATTTT.

The chain uses TRBV29-1 and TRBJ2-5; no definite D call. The germline V gene encodes CDR1 SQVTM and CDR2 ANQGSEA. Trimming pared 1 base from V and 2 bases from J, leaving 5 bases between. This CDR3 is 12 amino acids long. The CDR3 DNA reads TGCAGCGTTGAAGGGCAGCAAGAGACCCAGTACTTC. Its translation: CSVEGQQETQYF.

CDR3 protein: CASSLNPDRDDGYTF. The CDR3 nucleotides are TGCGCCAGCAGCTTGAACCCGGACAGGGACGATGGCTACACCTTC. The chain recombines TRBV5-1 with TRBJ1-2, with 8 positions matching TRBD1. CDR1 is SGHRS and CDR2 is YFSETQ in the germline V gene. The J segment lost 6 bases and the V segment lost 1 base, leaving 8 bases of the junction unmatched. This CDR3 is built from 15 residues.

This chain links TRBV28 with TRBJ2-7; D may be TRBD2 (6 bases). Per the germline V gene, CDR1 is MDHEN and CDR2 is SYDVKM. V gave up 4 bases and J gave up 3 bases, with 19 bases separating them. The CDR3 loop spans 16 amino acids. The CDR3 sequence is CASSSPGAEHHYEQYF. CDR3 DNA sequence: TGTGCCAGCAGTTCCCCGGGAGCGGAACACCACTACGAGCAGTACTTC.

This chain uses TRBV2 with TRBJ1-5; 9 bases fit TRBD1. Germline V CDR1 and CDR2: SNHLY, FYNNEI. This CDR3 has 15 residues. V lost 6 bases and J lost 6; bases outside the gene matches: 9. This CDR3 reads CASRPAGTGLQPQHF. The CDR3 DNA sequence: TGTGCCAGCAGGCCCGCTGGGACAGGGCTTCAGCCCCAGCATTTT.

The gene calls are TRBV28 and TRBJ2-1, with D perhaps assigned TRBD1 or TRBD2 (5 bases each). Trimming cost V 6 bases and J 8 bases, with 20 bases left between them. The CDR3 has 15 residues. Germline lookup yields CDR1 MDHEN and CDR2 SYDVKM. This CDR3 is CASSLPGAGGDEQFF. As DNA, the CDR3 is TGTGCCAGCAGCCTCCCCGGGGCAGGTGGGGATGAGCAGTTCTTC.